These 20 T cell receptor beta chains originate from one sample sequenced in a study of T cell repertoires in ileal Crohn's disease (dated by TCRdb to between 2018 and 2021). Receptors were amplified or captured by the immunoSEQ multiplex PCR assay. As stored in TCRdb, this immuneACCESS dataset retains in-frame rearrangements with V and J assigned. A fraction of the clones does not appear; measured against another copy, unresolved V genes explain less than half of the discrepancy, and the remainder lacks a known reason. The sample records approximately 3,700 clones, around 84% of which are singletons. The ten largest clonotypes hold approximately 14% of the sample. The time point label, as the study defines it: neoterminal ileum biopsy at postoperative endoscopy, about 6 months after surgery. The sequencing input was ileal tissue. The receptors derive from an adult with Crohn's disease.

The chain employs TRBV6-6 and TRBJ1-4; unclear D gene. In germline, CDR1 is MNHNY, CDR2 SVGAGI (reference sequence). V lost 4 bases, J lost 4 bases, and 10 bases lay in between. The CDR3 spans 14 residues. CDR3 sequence (DNA): TGTGCCAGCAGTTCCCGTCGGGGTAATGAAAAACTGTTTTTT. This codes for CASSSRRGNEKLFF.

V and J are TRBV5-6 and TRBJ1-1; D is possibly TRBD1 (6 bases). The CDR3 consists of 14 residues. Trimming stripped 4 bases from V and 7 bases from J, with 17 bases between. Germline lookup yields CDR1 SGHDT and CDR2 YYEEEE. CDR3 region: CASSIGQSRDEAFF. As DNA, the CDR3 is TGTGCCAGCAGCATTGGACAGTCTCGTGATGAAGCTTTCTTT.

This rearrangement joins TRBV27 to TRBJ2-7; 7 nucleotides line up with TRBD1. The CDR3 consists of 13 residues. CDR1 and CDR2 from the germline V gene are MNHEY and SMNVEV (reference sequence). The V and J ends lost 2 bases and 7 bases, in that order; junction bases with no gene match: 5. CDR3: CASSLDRVGEQYF. The CDR3 nucleotides are TGTGCCAGCAGTTTAGACAGGGTAGGGGAGCAGTACTTC.

The V and J genes are TRBV2 and TRBJ2-3, with TRBD2 matching over 13 bases. This CDR3 contains 16 residues. J lost 3 bases, V lost 6 bases, and 6 bases had no gene match. CDR1 is SNHLY, CDR2 FYNNEI, per germline. The CDR3 DNA is TGTGCCAGCAGGGGGGGACTAGCGGGGAGGACAGATACGCAGTATTTT. Its translation is CASRGGLAGRTDTQYF.

J is TRBJ1-1 and V is TRBV4-1; 8 bases map to TRBD1. The CDR3 sequence is 12 residues long. Germline CDR1 reads MGHRA; CDR2 reads YSYEKL. With V trimmed by 6 bases and J by 5 bases, 2 bases remained unmatched. CDR3 sequence: CASSRTGTEAFF. The CDR3, as DNA: TGCGCCAGCAGTCGGACAGGGACTGAAGCTTTCTTT.

This clone was recorded once. The chain uses TRBV6-1 and TRBJ1-6; 7 nucleotides line up with TRBD1. Losses at the gene ends were 6 bases for V and 6 bases for J; bases not matched to a gene: 2. The CDR3 is 13 amino acids. The germline gives CDR1 MNHNS, CDR2 SASEGT. The CDR3 loop reads CASRGQFNSPLHF. CDR3 coding DNA: TGTGCCAGCAGGGGACAGTTTAATTCACCCCTCCACTTT.

The chain links TRBV11-2 to TRBJ2-1, with TRBD2 matching 8 bases. The CDR3 extends over 14 amino acids. Germline V gene lookup returns CDR1 SGHAT and CDR2 FQNNGV. With V trimmed by 4 bases and J by 12 bases, 11 bases remained unmatched. The CDR3 here is CASSSPTGGVWQFF. The CDR3 DNA reads as TGTGCCAGCAGCTCCCCGACGGGGGGGGTCTGGCAGTTCTTC.

This clone was recorded only once. This rearrangement joins TRBV14 to TRBJ1-5; tentatively, D is TRBD1 (5 bases). Germline lookup yields CDR1 SGHDN and CDR2 FVKESK. The CDR3 totals 13 residues. The V gene lost 3 bases and the J gene lost 6 bases, with 9 bases spanning the gap. CDR3 sequence (DNA): TGTGCCAGCAGCCAGGCAGGGCTTCAGCCCCAGCATTTT. It yields the protein CASSQAGLQPQHF.

The chain combines TRBV27 with TRBJ2-1, with D possibly being TRBD2 (5 bases). V lost 0 bases, J lost 7 bases, and 10 bases lay in between. The CDR3 length is 14 residues. Germline values: CDR1 MNHEY, CDR2 SMNVEV (reference sequence). The CDR3 sequence is CASSLSTQRNEQFF. For the CDR3, the DNA is TGTGCCAGCAGTTTATCGACTCAGCGGAATGAGCAGTTCTTC.

This chain joins TRBV10-2 and TRBJ2-7; D unclear. This CDR3 comprises 16 residues. Per the germline V gene, CDR1 is WSHSY and CDR2 is SAAADI. Deletions cut 2 bases from V and 0 bases from J, with 14 bases between. In nucleotides, the CDR3 is TGCGCCAGCAGTGAGGGAAGAGCGTTGAGCTCCTACGAGCAGTACTTC. It encodes CASSEGRALSSYEQYF.

The rearrangement links TRBV5-6 to TRBJ2-3, with TRBD1 identical over 8 bases. The CDR3 is 14 amino acids. The V and J ends lost 0 bases and 6 bases, in that order; junction bases with no gene match: 3. Per germline, CDR1 SGHDT and CDR2 YYEEEE. The CDR3: CASSLAQGADTQYF. DNA for the CDR3: TGTGCCAGCAGCTTGGCCCAGGGGGCTGATACGCAGTATTTT.

The genes are TRBV19 and TRBJ1-2; no clear D gene. The CDR3 spans 13 residues. V was pared by 3 bases and J by 8 bases, with 13 bases between. Germline V lookup: CDR1 LNHDA, CDR2 SQIVND (reference sequence). The CDR3 loop is CASSMGQRGGYTF. The CDR3 DNA reads as TGTGCCAGTAGTATGGGTCAGCGAGGGGGCTACACCTTC.

This chain joins TRBV5-1 and TRBJ1-2; TRBD1 matches 7 bases. The germline V gene encodes CDR1 SGHRS and CDR2 YFSETQ. The CDR3 extends over 14 amino acids. V lost 2 bases, J lost 5 bases, and 6 bases stayed unmatched. This chain's CDR3 is CASSFSGQLYGYTF. CDR3 nucleotides: TGCGCCAGCAGCTTCTCGGGACAGTTGTATGGCTACACCTTC.

The rearrangement joins TRBV7-9 to TRBJ2-5, with a weak D call TRBD1 (6 bases). Gene TRBJ2-7 matches the end of the DNA better, so the J call may be wrong. There are 14 residues in the CDR3. The germline CDR1 and CDR2 sequences are SEHNR and FQNEAQ (reference sequence). CDR3 region: CASSLATGANEQYF. The CDR3 region has the DNA TGTGCCAGCAGCTTAGCGACAGGTGCGAACGAGCAGTACTTC.

The chain has TRBV6-4 and TRBJ2-1, with D perhaps matching TRBD1 (5 bases). The germline V and J ends were trimmed by 4 bases and 6 bases, with 13 bases remaining between them. The germline V gene has CDR1 MRHNA and CDR2 SNTAGT. This CDR3 has 14 amino acids. The CDR3 DNA reads TGTGCCAGCAGTGTCCCACAGGAGATCAATGAGCAGTTCTTC. This codes for CASSVPQEINEQFF.

A few counts support this clone. The V gene is TRBV6-5, the J gene TRBJ1-4, with D perhaps matching TRBD1 (6 bases). CDR1 is MNHEY and CDR2 is SVGAGI in the germline V gene. The CDR3 contains 15 residues. The V and J ends lost 7 bases and 7 bases respectively, with 19 bases between them. As DNA, the CDR3 is TGTGCCAGCAAGGACAGTGGGAGCGGGAGTGAAAAACTGTTTTTT. This encodes CASKDSGSGSEKLFF.

In its sample, this clone was seen once. The rearrangement joins TRBV5-6 to TRBJ2-5; TRBD1 matches at 7 bases. Germline V gives CDR1 SGHDT, CDR2 YYEEEE. This CDR3 region has 14 residues. V was pared by 4 bases and J by 4 bases, with 7 bases of the junction left unmatched. CDR3 sequence: CASSTASGGETQYF. The CDR3 bases are TGTGCCAGCAGCACCGCCTCAGGGGGAGAGACCCAGTACTTC.

This clone has more than one count but fewer than ten. This chain uses TRBV10-3 with TRBJ1-1, with D perhaps TRBD1 (6 bases). Trimming shortened V by 5 bases and J by 1 base, and 8 bases separated the two germline ends. This CDR3 has 13 residues. CDR1 is ENHRY and CDR2 is SYGVKD in the germline V gene. CDR3 sequence reads: CAISKGENTEAFF. The CDR3 region has the DNA TGTGCCATCAGTAAGGGGGAGAACACTGAAGCTTTCTTT.

The V and J genes are TRBV9 and TRBJ1-1; maybe TRBD1 (5 bases). The V gene's germline CDR1 is SGDLS and CDR2 YYNGEE. The CDR3 contains 15 residues. With 0 bases removed from V and 4 bases from J, the gap between germline ends came to 13 bases. CDR3 region: CASSVGVMGGTEAFF. CDR3 coding DNA: TGTGCCAGCAGCGTAGGTGTCATGGGGGGCACTGAAGCTTTCTTT.

The J gene is TRBJ1-2, the V gene TRBV5-1; 11 nucleotides align to TRBD1. In germline, CDR1 is SGHRS, CDR2 YFSETQ. The V segment lost 4 bases and the J segment 6 bases; nucleotides outside the gene matches: 8. This CDR3 comprises 15 residues. CDR3 nucleotides: TGCGCCAGCAGCCCAGGACCGGGACAGGGGGATGGCTACACCTTC. It is translated as CASSPGPGQGDGYTF.